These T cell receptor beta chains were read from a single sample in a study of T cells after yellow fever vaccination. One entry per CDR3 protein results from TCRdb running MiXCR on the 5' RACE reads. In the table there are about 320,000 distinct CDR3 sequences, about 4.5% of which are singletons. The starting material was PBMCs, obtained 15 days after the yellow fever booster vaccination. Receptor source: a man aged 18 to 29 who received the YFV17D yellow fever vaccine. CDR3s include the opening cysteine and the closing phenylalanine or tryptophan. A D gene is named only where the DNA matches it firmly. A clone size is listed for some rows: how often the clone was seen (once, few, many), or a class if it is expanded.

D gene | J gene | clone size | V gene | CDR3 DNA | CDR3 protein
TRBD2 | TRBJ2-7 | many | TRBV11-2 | TGTGCCAGGAGGTCCGGGACTAGCCGCCACGAGCAGTACTTC | CARRSGTSRHEQYF
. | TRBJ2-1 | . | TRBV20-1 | TGCAGTGCTAGAGATATGTCCCTGGGTGAGCAGTTCTTC | CSARDMSLGEQFF
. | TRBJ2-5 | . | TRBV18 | TGTGCCAGCTCACTGGCAGAAAGAGCCTCCGAAGAGACCCAGTACTTC | CASSLAERASEETQYF
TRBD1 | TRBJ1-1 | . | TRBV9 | TGTGCCAGCAGCGTTGCGGCCGGGACAGAGAACACTGAAGCTTTCTTT | CASSVAAGTENTEAFF
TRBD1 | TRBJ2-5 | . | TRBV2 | TGTGCCAGCAGTGAAGGGACAGGGGAGACCCAGTACTTC | CASSEGTGETQYF
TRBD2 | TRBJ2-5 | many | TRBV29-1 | TGCAGCGTTGGTCGCGGGGGGGCCGAGACCCAGTACTTC | CSVGRGGAETQYF
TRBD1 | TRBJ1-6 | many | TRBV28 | TGTGCCAGCATTGAGTCGGGACAGGGAAAATCCCTCCACTTT | CASIESGQGKSLHF
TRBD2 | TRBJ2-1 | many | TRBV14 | TGTGCCAGCAGCTTATCCCCGGGACTAGCGGTCCCCCTCAATGTGGAGCAGTTCTTC | CASSLSPGLAVPLNVEQFF
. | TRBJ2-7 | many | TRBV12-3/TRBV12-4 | TGTGCCAGCAAGCCGGACAGTCTTATCTACGAGCAGTACTTC | CASKPDSLIYEQYF
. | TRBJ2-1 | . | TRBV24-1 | TGTGCCACCAGTGACTCACCGGGACTCTCCTACAATGAGCAGTTCTTC | CATSDSPGLSYNEQFF
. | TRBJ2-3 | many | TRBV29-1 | TGCAGCGTTGATGGACAGCCCACAGATACGCAGTATTTT | CSVDGQPTDTQYF
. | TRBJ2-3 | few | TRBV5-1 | TGCGCCAGCGGGAGCACAGGCCGCACAGATACGCAGTATTTT | CASGSTGRTDTQYF
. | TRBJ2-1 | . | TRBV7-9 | TGTGCCAGCAGCATTACCGGGGACTCGTATGAGCAGTTCTTC | CASSITGDSYEQFF
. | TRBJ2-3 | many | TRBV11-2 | TGTGCCAGCAGCTTCACCCCCGGACATAGCACAGATACGCAGTATTTT | CASSFTPGHSTDTQYF
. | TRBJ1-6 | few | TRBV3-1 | TGTGCCAGCAGCCAAGCGCCTCTCACAGGGTCACCCCTCCACTTT | CASSQAPLTGSPLHF
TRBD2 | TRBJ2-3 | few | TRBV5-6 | TGTGCCAGCAGCCTATGGACTAGCGGGGGGTCAGATACGCAGTATTTT | CASSLWTSGGSDTQYF
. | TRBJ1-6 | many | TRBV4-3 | TGCGCCAGCAGCCAAAAAATGGGGGGTTTGGGAACGAATTCACCCCTCCACTTT | CASSQKMGGLGTNSPLHF
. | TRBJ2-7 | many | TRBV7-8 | TGTGCCAGCAGCTTCCCCGGGACCGGTCGCGAGCAGTACTTC | CASSFPGTGREQYF
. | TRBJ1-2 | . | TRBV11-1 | TGTGCCAGCAGCGTGTCGGGATGGGGCTACACCTTC | CASSVSGWGYTF
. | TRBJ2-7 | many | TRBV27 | TGTGCCAGCAGTTTATCCGGGTTCGGCTACGAGCAGTACTTC | CASSLSGFGYEQYF
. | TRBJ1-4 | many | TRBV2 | TGTGCCAGCCACCGGACAAGGGGAGAAAAACTGTTTTTT | CASHRTRGEKLFF
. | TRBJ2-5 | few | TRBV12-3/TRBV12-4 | TGTGCCAGCAGTTTACCCCTTACAGTGTACCAAGAGACCCAGTACTTC | CASSLPLTVYQETQYF
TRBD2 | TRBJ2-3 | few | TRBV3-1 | TGTGCCAGCAGCCAAGATGCCCTAGCGGGGCCCACAGATACGCAGTATTTT | CASSQDALAGPTDTQYF
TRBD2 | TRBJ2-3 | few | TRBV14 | TGTGCCAGCAGCCATCCCGGGACTAACCCCACAGATACGCAGTATTTT | CASSHPGTNPTDTQYF
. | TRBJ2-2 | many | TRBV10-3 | TGTGCCACCCAGGGGAACACCGGGGAGCTGTTTTTT | CATQGNTGELFF
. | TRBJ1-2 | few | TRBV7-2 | TGTGCCAGCAGTACCCCGGGACAAAACTATGGCTACACCTTC | CASSTPGQNYGYTF
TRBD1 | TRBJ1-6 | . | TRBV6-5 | TGTGCCAGCAGTGACCAGACAGGGGGCCATTATAATTCACCCCTCCACTTT | CASSDQTGGHYNSPLHF
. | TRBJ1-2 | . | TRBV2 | TGTGCCAGCTGCCCGGGCTATGGCTACACCTTC | CASCPGYGYTF
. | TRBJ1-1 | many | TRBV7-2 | TGTGCCAGCAGCTTACCGGACAGACTGAACACTGAAGCTTTCTTT | CASSLPDRLNTEAFF
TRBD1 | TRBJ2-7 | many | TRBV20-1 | TGCAGTGCTAGGGGACAGGGGACCTACGAGCAGTACTTC | CSARGQGTYEQYF
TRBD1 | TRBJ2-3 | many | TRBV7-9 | TGTGCCAGCAGGCTGGGCCATATGGGACAGGGGGCGGCAGATACGCAGTATTTT | CASRLGHMGQGAADTQYF
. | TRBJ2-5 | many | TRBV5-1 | TGCGCCAGCAGCTTGGGGTCAGGGGACACTTCACAAGAGACCCAGTACTTC | CASSLGSGDTSQETQYF
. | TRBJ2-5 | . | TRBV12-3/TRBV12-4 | TGTGCCAGCAGCCTTGGGGGCGGGGTAGGAGGGGAGACCCAGTACTTC | CASSLGGGVGGETQYF
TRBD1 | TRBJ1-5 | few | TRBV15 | TGTGCCACCAGACGGGGACAGGGAAACAATCAGCCCCAGCATTTT | CATRRGQGNNQPQHF
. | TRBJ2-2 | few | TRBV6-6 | . | CASSTSDRELFF
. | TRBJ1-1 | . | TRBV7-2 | TGTGCCAGCAGCTTAGCTTCCAGTATGAACACTGAAGCTTTCTTT | CASSLASSMNTEAFF
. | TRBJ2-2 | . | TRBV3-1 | TGTGCCAGCTGGTCTCGGCCCACCGGGGAGCTGTTTTTT | CASWSRPTGELFF